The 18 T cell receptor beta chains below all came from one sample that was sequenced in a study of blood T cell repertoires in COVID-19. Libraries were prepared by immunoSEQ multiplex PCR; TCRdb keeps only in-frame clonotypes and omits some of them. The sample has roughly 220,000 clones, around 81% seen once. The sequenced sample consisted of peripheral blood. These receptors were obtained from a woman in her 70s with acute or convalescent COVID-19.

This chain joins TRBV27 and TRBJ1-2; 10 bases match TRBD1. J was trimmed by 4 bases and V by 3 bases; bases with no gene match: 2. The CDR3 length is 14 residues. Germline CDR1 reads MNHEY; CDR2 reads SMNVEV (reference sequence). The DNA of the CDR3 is TGTGCCAGCAGTTTCCGGGACAGGGGCTATGGCTACACCTTC. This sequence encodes CASSFRDRGYGYTF.

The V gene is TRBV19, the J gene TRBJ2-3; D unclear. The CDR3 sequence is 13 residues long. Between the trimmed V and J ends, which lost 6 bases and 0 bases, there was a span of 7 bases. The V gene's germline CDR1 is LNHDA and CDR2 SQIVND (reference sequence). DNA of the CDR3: TGTGCCAGTAGCCTCGGGAGCACAGATACGCAGTATTTT. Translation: CASSLGSTDTQYF.

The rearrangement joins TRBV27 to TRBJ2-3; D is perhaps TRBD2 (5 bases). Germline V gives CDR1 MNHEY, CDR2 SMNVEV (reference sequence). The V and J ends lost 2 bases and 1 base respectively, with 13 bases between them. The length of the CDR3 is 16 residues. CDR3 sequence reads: CASSLEISARTDTQYF. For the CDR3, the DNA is TGTGCCAGCAGTTTAGAGATTAGCGCCCGCACAGATACGCAGTATTTT.

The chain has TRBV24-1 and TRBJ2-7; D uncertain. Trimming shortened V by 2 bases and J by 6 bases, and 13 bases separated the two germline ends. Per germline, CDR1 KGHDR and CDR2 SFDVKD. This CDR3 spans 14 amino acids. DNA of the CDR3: TGTGCCACCAGTGATTCCCCCTCAAGCCGCGAGCAGTACTTC. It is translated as CATSDSPSSREQYF.

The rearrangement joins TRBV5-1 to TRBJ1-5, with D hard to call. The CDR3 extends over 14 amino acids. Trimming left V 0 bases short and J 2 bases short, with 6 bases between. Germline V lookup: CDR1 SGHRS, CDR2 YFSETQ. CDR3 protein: CASSLVSGNQPQHF. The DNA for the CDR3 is TGCGCCAGCAGCTTGGTTTCAGGCAATCAGCCCCAGCATTTT.

The CDR3 DNA follows: TGTGCCAGCAGCCAAAATAGTCCGGGACTCTTAAGGAGCAATCAGCCCCAGCATTTT. This sequence encodes CASSQNSPGLLRSNQPQHF. V usage is TRBV12-1 and J usage is TRBJ1-5. TRBV12-1 represents a pseudogene. The CDR3 runs 19 residues.

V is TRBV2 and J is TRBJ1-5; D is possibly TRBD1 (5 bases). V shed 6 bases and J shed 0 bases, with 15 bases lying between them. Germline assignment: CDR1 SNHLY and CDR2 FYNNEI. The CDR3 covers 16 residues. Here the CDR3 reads CASRRGLRGSNQPQHF. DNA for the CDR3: TGTGCCAGCAGGCGGGGACTGAGGGGTAGCAATCAGCCCCAGCATTTT.

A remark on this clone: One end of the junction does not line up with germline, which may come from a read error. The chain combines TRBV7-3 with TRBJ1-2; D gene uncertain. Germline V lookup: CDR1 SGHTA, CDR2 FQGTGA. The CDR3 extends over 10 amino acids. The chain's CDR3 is CASSPQQPQF. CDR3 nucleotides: TGTGCCAGCAGCCCACAGCAACCCCAGTTC.

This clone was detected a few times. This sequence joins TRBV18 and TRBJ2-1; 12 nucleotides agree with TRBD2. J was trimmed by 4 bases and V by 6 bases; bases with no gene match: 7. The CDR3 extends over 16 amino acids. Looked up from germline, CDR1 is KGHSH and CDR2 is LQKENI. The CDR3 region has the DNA TGTGCCAGCTCCCCGACTAGCGGGGGAGATTACAATGAGCAGTTCTTC. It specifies CASSPTSGGDYNEQFF.

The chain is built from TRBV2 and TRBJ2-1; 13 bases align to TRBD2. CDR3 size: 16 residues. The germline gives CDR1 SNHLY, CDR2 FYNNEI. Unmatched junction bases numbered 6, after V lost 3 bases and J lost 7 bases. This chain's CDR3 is CASSESLAGGGNEQFF. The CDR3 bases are TGTGCCAGCAGTGAGTCACTAGCGGGAGGGGGAAATGAGCAGTTCTTC.

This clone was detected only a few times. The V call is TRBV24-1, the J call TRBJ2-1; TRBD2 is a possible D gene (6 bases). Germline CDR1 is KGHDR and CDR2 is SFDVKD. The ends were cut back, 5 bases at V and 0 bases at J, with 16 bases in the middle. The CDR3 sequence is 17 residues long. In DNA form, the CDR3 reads TGTGCCACCAGTGGACGGGGTCGGGGGAGCTCCTACAATGAGCAGTTCTTC. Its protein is CATSGRGRGSSYNEQFF.

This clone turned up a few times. The CDR3 region is CASSKSQGTEAFF. CDR3 coding DNA: TGTGCCAGCAGTAAGAGTCAGGGCACTGAAGCTTTCTTT. The rearrangement joins TRBV12-3 or TRBV12-4 to TRBJ1-1; possibly TRBD1 for D (5 bases). The V and J ends lost 5 bases and 4 bases respectively, with 11 bases between them. This CDR3 has 13 residues.

CDR3 amino acids: CASSLLTSGGQETQYF. CDR3 nucleotides: TGTGCCAGCAGCCTATTGACTAGCGGGGGACAAGAGACCCAGTACTTC. The chain has TRBV3-1 (or the pseudogene TRBV3-2) and TRBJ2-5; 12 bases line up with TRBD2. Germline CDR1 reads LGHDT; CDR2 reads YNNKEL (reference sequence). V lost 4 bases, J lost 2 bases, and 5 bases stayed unmatched. This CDR3 is built from 16 residues.

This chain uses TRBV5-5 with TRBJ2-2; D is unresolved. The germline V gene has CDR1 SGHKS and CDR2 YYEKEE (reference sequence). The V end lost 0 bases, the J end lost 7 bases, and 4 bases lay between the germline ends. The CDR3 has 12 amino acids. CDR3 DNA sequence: TGTGCCAGCAGCTTGGCCTTCGGGGAGCTGTTTTTT. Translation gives CASSLAFGELFF.

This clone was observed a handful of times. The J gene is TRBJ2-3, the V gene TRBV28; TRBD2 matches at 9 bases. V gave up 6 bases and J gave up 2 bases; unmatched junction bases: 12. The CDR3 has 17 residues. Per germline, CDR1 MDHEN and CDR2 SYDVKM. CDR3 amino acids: CASSQPRLADPTDTQYF. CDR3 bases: TGTGCCAGCAGCCAACCAAGACTAGCGGACCCCACAGATACGCAGTATTTT.

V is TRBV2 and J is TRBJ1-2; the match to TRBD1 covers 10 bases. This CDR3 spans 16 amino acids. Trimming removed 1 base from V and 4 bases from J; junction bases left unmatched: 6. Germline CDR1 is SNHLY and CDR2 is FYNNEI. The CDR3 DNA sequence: TGTGCCAGCAGTGAAGGACAGGGGGCCGGTGGCTATGGCTACACCTTC. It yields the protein CASSEGQGAGGYGYTF.

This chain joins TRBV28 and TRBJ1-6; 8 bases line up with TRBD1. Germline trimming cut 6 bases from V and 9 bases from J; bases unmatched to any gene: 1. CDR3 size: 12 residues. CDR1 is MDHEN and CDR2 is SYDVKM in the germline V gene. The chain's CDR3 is CASRDRVSPLHF. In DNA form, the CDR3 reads TGTGCCAGCAGGGACAGGGTTTCACCCCTCCACTTT. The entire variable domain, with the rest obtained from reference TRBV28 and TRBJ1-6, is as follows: DVKVTQSSRYLVKRTGEKVFLECVQDMDHENMFWYRQDPGLGLRLIYFSYDVKMKEKGDIPEGYSVSREKKERFSLILESASTNQTSMYLCASRDRVSPLHFGNGTRLTVT.

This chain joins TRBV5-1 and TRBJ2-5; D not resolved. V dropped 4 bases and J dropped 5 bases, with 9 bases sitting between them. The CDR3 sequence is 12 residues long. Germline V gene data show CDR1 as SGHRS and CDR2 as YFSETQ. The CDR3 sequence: CASSMELETQYF. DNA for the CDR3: TGCGCCAGCAGCATGGAGCTTGAGACCCAGTACTTC. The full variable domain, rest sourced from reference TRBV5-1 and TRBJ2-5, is KAGVTQTPRYLIKTRGQQVTLSCSPISGHRSVSWYQQTPGQGLQFLFEYFSETQRNKGNFPGRFSGRQFSNSRSEMNVSTLELGDSALYLCASSMELETQYFGPGTRLLVL.